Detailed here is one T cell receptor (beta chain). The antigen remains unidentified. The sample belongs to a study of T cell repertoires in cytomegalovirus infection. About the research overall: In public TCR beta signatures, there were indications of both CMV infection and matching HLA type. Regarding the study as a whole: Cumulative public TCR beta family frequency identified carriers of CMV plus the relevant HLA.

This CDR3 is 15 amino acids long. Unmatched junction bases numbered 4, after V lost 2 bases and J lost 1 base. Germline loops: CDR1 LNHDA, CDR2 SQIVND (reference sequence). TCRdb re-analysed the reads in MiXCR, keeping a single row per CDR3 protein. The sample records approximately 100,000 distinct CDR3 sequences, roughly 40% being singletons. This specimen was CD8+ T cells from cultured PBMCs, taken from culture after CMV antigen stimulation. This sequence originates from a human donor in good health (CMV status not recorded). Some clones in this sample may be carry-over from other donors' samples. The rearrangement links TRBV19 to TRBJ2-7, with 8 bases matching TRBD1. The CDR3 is CASSIWTGRSYEQYF. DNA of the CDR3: TGTGCCAGTAGTATATGGACAGGGAGGTCCTACGAGCAGTACTTC.